Listed below are T cell receptor beta chains from one sample, sequenced in a study of blood T cell repertoires in COVID-19. This table comes from immunoSEQ multiplex PCR, and its TCRdb copy is limited to in-frame clones, with some not included. This table holds about 140,000 clones, approximately 89% found once. Sequencing was carried out using peripheral blood. These receptors came from a human donor in a cohort sampled during active COVID-19. Each CDR3 is given with its conserved first and last residue. Fields, in order: V gene, clone size, CDR3 protein. Only part of the rows carry a size: once, few, many, or a class if the clone is expanded.

>TRBV7-8|.
CASSLAQNTEAFF
>TRBV19|.
CASSIDSDLDTQYF
>TRBV5-4|.
CASIFPGGTEAFF
>TRBV7-2|once
CASSLGRGLRSSYEQYF
>TRBV15|.
CATSAPAGAYEQYF
>TRBV7-2|once
CASSLESNRDSPLHF
>TRBV19|.
CASSPGTSQKTDTQYF
>TRBV5-4|.
CASSLGIGSPLHF
>TRBV12-5|.
CASGLGGGSEQYF
>TRBV2|.
CASSVEGFNYGYTF
>TRBV12-3/TRBV12-4|.
CASGSPGTDTQYF